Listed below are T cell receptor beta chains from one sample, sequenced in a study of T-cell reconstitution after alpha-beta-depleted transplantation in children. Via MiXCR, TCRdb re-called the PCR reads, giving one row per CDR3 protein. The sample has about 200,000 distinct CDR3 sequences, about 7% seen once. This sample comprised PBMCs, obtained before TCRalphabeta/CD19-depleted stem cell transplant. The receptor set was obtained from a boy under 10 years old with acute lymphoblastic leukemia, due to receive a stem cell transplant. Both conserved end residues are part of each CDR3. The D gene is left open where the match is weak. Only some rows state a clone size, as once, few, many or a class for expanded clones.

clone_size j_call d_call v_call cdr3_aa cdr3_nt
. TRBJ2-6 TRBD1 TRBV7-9 CASNLGDRGGIGVLTF TGTGCCAGCAACCTGGGGGACAGGGGAGGTATTGGCGTCCTGACTTTC
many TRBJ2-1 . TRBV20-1 CSARAMGLAPRNEQFF TGCAGTGCTAGAGCCATGGGGCTAGCCCCCCGCAATGAGCAGTTCTTC
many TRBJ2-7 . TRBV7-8 CASSVGRYEQYF TGTGCCAGCAGCGTCGGTCGGTACGAGCAGTACTTC
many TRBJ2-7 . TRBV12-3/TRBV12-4 CASSLGGTSIYEQYF TGTGCCAGCAGTTTAGGTGGGACTTCAATCTACGAGCAGTACTTC
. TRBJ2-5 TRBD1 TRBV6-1 CASSAGTVNKETQYF TGTGCCAGCAGCGCCGGGACAGTTAATAAAGAGACCCAGTACTTC
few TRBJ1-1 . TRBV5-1 CASSLDILLGKTEAFF TGCGCCAGCAGCTTGGACATCCTCCTAGGGAAGACTGAAGCTTTCTTT
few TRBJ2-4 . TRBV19 CASSLQAKNIQYF TGTGCCAGTAGTCTGCAAGCCAAAAACATTCAGTACTTC
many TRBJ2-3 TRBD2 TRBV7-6 CASSLAQGLAGADTQYF TGTGCCAGCAGCTTAGCGCAGGGACTAGCGGGAGCAGATACGCAGTATTTT
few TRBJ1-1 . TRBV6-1 CATKTPMNTEAFF TGTGCCACTAAAACACCTATGAACACTGAAGCTTTCTTT
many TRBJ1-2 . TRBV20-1 CSALPRGTDYGYTF TGCAGTGCTTTACCACGGGGAACAGACTATGGCTACACCTTC
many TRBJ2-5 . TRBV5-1 CASNRQDGQETQYF TGCGCCAGCAATAGACAGGACGGACAAGAGACCCAGTACTTC
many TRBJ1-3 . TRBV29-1 CSVLRGASGNTIYF TGCAGCGTCCTAAGGGGGGCTTCTGGAAACACCATATATTTT
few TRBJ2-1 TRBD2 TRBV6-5 CASSYSPTSDYNEQFF TGTGCCAGCAGTTACTCGCCGACTAGCGACTACAATGAGCAGTTCTTC
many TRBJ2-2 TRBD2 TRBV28 CASSPREGGDWTTGELFF TGTGCCAGCAGCCCCCGGGAGGGAGGGGACTGGACTACCGGGGAGCTGTTTTTT
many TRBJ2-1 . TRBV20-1 CSAREPAANQEQFF TGCAGTGCTAGAGAGCCGGCGGCTAATCAGGAGCAGTTCTTC
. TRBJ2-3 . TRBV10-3 CAIKTSGTDTQYF TGTGCCATCAAGACTTCAGGCACAGATACGCAGTATTTT
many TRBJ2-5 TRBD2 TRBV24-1 CATSLYSGGLETQYF TGTGCCACCAGCCTGTATTCGGGGGGGCTGGAGACCCAGTACTTC
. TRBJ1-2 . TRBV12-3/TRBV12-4 CASSFVAIYGYTF TGTGCCAGCAGTTTCGTAGCCATCTATGGCTACACCTTC
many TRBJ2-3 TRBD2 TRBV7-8 CASSLRAGGLTDTQYF TGTGCCAGCAGCTTACGAGCGGGAGGGCTCACAGATACGCAGTATTTT
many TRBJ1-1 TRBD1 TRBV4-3 CASSPSPGQGFEAFF TGCGCCAGCAGCCCTTCACCGGGACAGGGGTTTGAAGCTTTCTTT
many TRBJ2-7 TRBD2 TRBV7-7 CASSLHAGGKSGTREIYEQYF TGTGCCAGCAGCTTACATGCAGGCGGCAAATCAGGGACTAGGGAGATCTACGAGCAGTACTTC
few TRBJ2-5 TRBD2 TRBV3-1 CASSSAGGETQYF TGTGCCAGCAGTTCGGCGGGAGGAGAGACCCAGTACTTC
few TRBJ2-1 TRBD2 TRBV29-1 CSVRLREGPGNEQFF TGCAGCGTCCGCCTACGGGAGGGCCCAGGAAATGAGCAGTTCTTC
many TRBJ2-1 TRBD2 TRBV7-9 CASSSLTSGRVGEQFF TGTGCCAGCAGCTCCCTGACTAGCGGGAGGGTCGGTGAGCAGTTCTTC
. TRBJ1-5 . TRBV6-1 CASSETVNNQPQHF TGTGCCAGCAGCGAGACAGTGAACAATCAGCCCCAGCATTTT
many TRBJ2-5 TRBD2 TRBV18 CASSPQTSETQYF TGTGCCAGCTCACCTCAGACTAGCGAGACCCAGTACTTC
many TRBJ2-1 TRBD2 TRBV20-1 CSAGESGATYNEQFF TGCAGTGCTGGGGAGAGCGGGGCTACCTACAATGAGCAGTTCTTC
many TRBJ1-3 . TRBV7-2 CASSLGGGNTIYF TGTGCCAGCAGCTTAGGGGGTGGAAACACCATATATTTT
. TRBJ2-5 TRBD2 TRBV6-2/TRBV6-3 CASSRGTSGKPYQETQYF TGTGCCAGCAGTAGAGGGACTAGCGGGAAGCCTTACCAAGAGACCCAGTACTTC
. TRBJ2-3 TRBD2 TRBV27 CASQRGADTQYF TGTGCCAGCCAGCGGGGGGCAGATACGCAGTATTTT
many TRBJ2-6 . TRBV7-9 CASSLISGANVLTF TGTGCCAGCAGCTTAATCTCTGGGGCCAACGTCCTGACTTTC
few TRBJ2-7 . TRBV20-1 CSARDKGTGYEQYF TGCAGTGCTAGAGATAAGGGGACGGGGTACGAGCAGTACTTC
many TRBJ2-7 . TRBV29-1 CSVVPQGNHEQYF TGCAGCGTTGTACCGCAGGGAAACCACGAGCAGTACTTC
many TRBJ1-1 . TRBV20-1 CSGRRRTNTEAFF TGCAGTGGAAGGCGACGGACGAACACTGAAGCTTTCTTT
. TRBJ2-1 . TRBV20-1 CSARDFGMHNEQFF TGCAGTGCTAGAGATTTCGGGATGCACAATGAGCAGTTCTTC
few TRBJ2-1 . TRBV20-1 CSARVLGGPSYNEQFF TGCAGTGCTAGAGTCCTCGGAGGTCCCTCCTACAATGAGCAGTTCTTC
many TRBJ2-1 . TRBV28 CASSPAGTEQFF TGTGCCAGCAGCCCGGCCGGGACAGAGCAGTTCTTC
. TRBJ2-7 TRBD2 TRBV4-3 CASSQDRGDRSYEQYF TGCGCCAGCAGCCAAGATCGGGGGGACCGTTCCTACGAGCAGTACTTC
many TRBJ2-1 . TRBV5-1 CASSFQSATEQFF TGCGCCAGCAGCTTTCAGTCGGCGACTGAGCAGTTCTTC
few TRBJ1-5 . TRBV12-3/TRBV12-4 CASSPGRGTIHF TGTGCCAGCAGTCCCGGTAGAGGCACGATACATTTT
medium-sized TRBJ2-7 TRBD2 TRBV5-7 CASSLEGLQRGRFYEQYF TGTGCCAGCAGCTTGGAAGGTCTTCAGCGGGGCAGATTCTACGAGCAGTACTTC
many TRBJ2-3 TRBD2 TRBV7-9 CASSPGLTADTQYF TGTGCCAGCAGCCCGGGACTAACCGCAGATACGCAGTATTTT
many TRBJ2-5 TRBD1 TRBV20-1 CSAPGQGGETQYF TGCAGTGCCCCGGGACAGGGAGGAGAGACCCAGTACTTC
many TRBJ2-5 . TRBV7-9 CASSTGVETQYF TGTGCCAGCAGCACAGGAGTGGAGACCCAGTACTTC
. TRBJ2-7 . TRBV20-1 CSARDARGRNEQYF TGCAGTGCTAGAGATGCGAGGGGCAGAAACGAGCAGTACTTC
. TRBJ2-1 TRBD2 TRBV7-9 CASSPGGGSAEQFF TGTGCCAGCAGCCCGGGCGGGGGATCCGCTGAGCAGTTCTTC
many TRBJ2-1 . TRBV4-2 CATRDWEGGDDSYNEQFF TGTGCCACTAGAGACTGGGAGGGGGGGGACGACTCCTACAATGAGCAGTTCTTC
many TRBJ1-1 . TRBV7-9 CASSFQNTEAFF TGTGCCAGCAGCTTCCAGAACACTGAAGCTTTCTTT
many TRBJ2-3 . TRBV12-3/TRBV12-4 CASSVGGSTDTQYF TGTGCCAGCAGTGTAGGGGGGAGCACAGATACGCAGTATTTT
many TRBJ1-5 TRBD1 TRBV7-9 CASSKQGANQPQHF TGTGCCAGCAGCAAACAGGGGGCAAATCAGCCCCAGCATTTT
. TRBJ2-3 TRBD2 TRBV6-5 CASSSTPRLAGVIDTQYF TGTGCCAGCAGTTCGACTCCCCGACTAGCGGGAGTGATAGATACGCAGTATTTT
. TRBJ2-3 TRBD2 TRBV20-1 CSARGLAGAADTQYF TGCAGTGCTAGAGGACTAGCGGGAGCGGCAGATACGCAGTATTTT